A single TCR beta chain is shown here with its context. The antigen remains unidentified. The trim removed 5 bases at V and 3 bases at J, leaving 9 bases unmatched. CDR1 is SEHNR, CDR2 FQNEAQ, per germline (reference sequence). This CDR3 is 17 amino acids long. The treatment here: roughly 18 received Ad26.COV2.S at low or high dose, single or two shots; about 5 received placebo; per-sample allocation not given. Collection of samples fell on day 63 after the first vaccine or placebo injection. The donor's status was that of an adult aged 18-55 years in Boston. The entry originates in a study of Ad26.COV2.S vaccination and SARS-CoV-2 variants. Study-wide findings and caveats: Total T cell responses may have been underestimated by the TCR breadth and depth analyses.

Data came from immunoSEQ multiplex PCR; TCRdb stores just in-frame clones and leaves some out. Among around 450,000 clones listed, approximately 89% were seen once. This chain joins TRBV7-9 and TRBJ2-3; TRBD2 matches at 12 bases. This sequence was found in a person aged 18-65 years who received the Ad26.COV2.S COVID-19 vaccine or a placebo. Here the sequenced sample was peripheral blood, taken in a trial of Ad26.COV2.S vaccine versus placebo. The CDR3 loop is CASSTSGGPRQTDTQYF. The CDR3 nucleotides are TGTGCCAGCAGCACTAGCGGGGGGCCCAGACAAACAGATACGCAGTATTTT. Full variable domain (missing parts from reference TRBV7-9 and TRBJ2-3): DTGVSQNPRHKITKRGQNVTFRCDPISEHNRLYWYRQTLGQGPEFLTYFQNEAQLEKSRLLSDRFSAERPKGSFSTLEIQRTEQGDSAMYLCASSTSGGPRQTDTQYFGPGTRLTVL.